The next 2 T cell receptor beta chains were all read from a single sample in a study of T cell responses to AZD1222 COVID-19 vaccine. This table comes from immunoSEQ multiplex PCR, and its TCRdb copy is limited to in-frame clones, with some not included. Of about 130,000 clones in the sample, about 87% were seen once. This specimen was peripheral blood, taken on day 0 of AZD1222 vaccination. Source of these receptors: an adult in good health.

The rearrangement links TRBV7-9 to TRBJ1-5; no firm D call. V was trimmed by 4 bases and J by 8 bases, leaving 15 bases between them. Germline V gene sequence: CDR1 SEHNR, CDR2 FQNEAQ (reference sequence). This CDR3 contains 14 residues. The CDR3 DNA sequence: TGTGCCAGCAGCTCTGGACTAGCGGGGAAGCCCCAGCATTTT. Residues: CASSSGLAGKPQHF. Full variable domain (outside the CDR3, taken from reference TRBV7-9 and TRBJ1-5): DTGVSQNPRHKITKRGQNVTFRCDPISEHNRLYWYRQTLGQGPEFLTYFQNEAQLEKSRLLSDRFSAERPKGSFSTLEIQRTEQGDSAMYLCASSSGLAGKPQHFGDGTRLSIL.

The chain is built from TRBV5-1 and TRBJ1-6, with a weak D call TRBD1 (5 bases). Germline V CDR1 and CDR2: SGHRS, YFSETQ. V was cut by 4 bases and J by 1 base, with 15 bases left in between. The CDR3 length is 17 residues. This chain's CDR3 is CASSATSQGSYNSPLHF. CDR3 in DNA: TGCGCCAGCAGCGCCACCAGCCAGGGTTCCTATAATTCACCCCTCCACTTT.